Below are 10 T cell receptor beta chains sequenced from a single sample in a study of cytomegalovirus exposure and HLA in healthy donors. The study ran its PCR with 60 Vbeta and 13 Jbeta primers. The method was immunoSEQ multiplex PCR; TCRdb's version includes in-frame clones alone and lacks a portion of them. The sample lists over 150,000 clones, approximately 80% occurring once. The sequenced sample was PBMCs. Every receptor here comes from a man aged 18 to 30 in good health and CMV-seronegative.

The chain joins TRBV6-6 to TRBJ1-5; TRBD1 might be the D (5 bases). Germline V gives CDR1 MNHNY, CDR2 SVGAGI (reference sequence). The CDR3 is 15 amino acids. Between the trimmed V and J ends, which lost 2 bases and 7 bases, there was a span of 15 bases. The CDR3 sequence: CASSYPSGGDQPQHF. Here the CDR3 DNA reads TGTGCCAGCAGTTACCCCTCGGGGGGGGACCAGCCCCAGCATTTT.

The chain uses TRBV6-5 and TRBJ2-7, with 8 bases matching TRBD1. The CDR3 is 16 amino acids. J lost 7 bases, V lost 2 bases, and 13 bases had no gene match. Germline-derived CDR1 and CDR2 are MNHEY and SVGAGI. The CDR3 sequence: CASSYRLSDRAKEQYF. In DNA form, the CDR3 reads TGTGCCAGCAGTTACCGCCTTTCGGACAGGGCGAAGGAGCAGTACTTC.

The rearrangement links TRBV5-6 to TRBJ1-1; D gene ambiguous. The V gene's germline CDR1 is SGHDT and CDR2 YYEEEE. Trimming cost V 4 bases and J 3 bases, with 19 bases left between them. The CDR3 has 16 amino acids. CDR3 sequence: CASSPILWASDTEAFF. In nucleotides, the CDR3 is TGTGCCAGCAGCCCCATACTGTGGGCGTCGGACACTGAAGCTTTCTTT.

The CDR3 spells CASTLWRGASTEAFF. CDR3 DNA sequence: TGCGCCAGCACCCTATGGCGGGGGGCGAGCACTGAAGCTTTCTTT. This chain links TRBV5-1 with TRBJ1-1; maybe TRBD1 (6 bases). Deletions cut 6 bases from V and 4 bases from J, with 19 bases between. The CDR3 has 15 residues. Per the germline V gene, CDR1 is SGHRS and CDR2 is YFSETQ.

V gene TRBV5-4 combines with J gene TRBJ2-5; a weak D match, TRBD1 (6 bases). The DNA end is more similar to TRBJ2-7, so the J call may be wrong. This CDR3 spans 14 amino acids. The germline CDR1 and CDR2 sequences are SGHNT and YYREEE (reference sequence). CDR3 nucleotide sequence: TGTGCCAGCAGCTTGTCACAGGGTCTATCCGAGCAGTACTTC. As protein: CASSLSQGLSEQYF.

The chain employs TRBV6-5 and TRBJ2-2; D possibly corresponds to TRBD1 (6 bases). This CDR3 contains 14 residues. Germline-derived CDR1 and CDR2 are MNHEY and SVGAGI. The V gene lost 6 bases and the J gene lost 6 bases, with 14 bases spanning the gap. CDR3 protein: CASSPEGVPGELFF. As DNA, the CDR3 is TGTGCCAGCAGCCCCGAGGGGGTTCCCGGGGAGCTGTTTTTT.

This clone was found once. The chain couples TRBV6-1 to TRBJ1-5, with 9 positions matching TRBD1. The CDR3 totals 15 residues. The trim removed 5 bases at V and 4 bases at J, leaving 6 bases unmatched. Germline V CDR1 and CDR2: MNHNS, SASEGT. The CDR3, as DNA: TGTGCCAGCAGTACCGGGACAGGGCTGAATCAGCCCCAGCATTTT. It translates to CASSTGTGLNQPQHF.

This clone was seen only a few times. DNA of the CDR3: TGTGCCAGCAGACACACAGGGGGAAACGAAAAACTGTTTTTT. Translating it yields CASRHTGGNEKLFF. The chain carries TRBV5-5 and TRBJ1-4, with TRBD1 matching over 8 bases. CDR1 is SGHKS, CDR2 YYEKEE, per germline (reference sequence). CDR3 length: 14 residues. After removal of 5 bases from V and 8 bases from J, the junction contained 8 bases not matched to a gene.

This chain links TRBV19 with TRBJ1-5; D is perhaps TRBD1 (5 bases). Germline loops: CDR1 LNHDA, CDR2 SQIVND (reference sequence). V was pared by 4 bases and J by 2 bases, with 12 bases between. The CDR3 runs 15 residues. The CDR3 is CASSTSGGGNQPQHF. The CDR3 DNA sequence: TGTGCCAGTAGTACCTCCGGGGGAGGCAATCAGCCCCAGCATTTT.

The J gene is TRBJ2-2, the V gene TRBV19; 12 bases match TRBD2. The CDR3 has 14 residues. CDR1 and CDR2 from the germline V gene are LNHDA and SQIVND (reference sequence). Germline trimming cut 3 bases from V and 8 bases from J; bases unmatched to any gene: 1. Here the CDR3 reads CASSMTSGRGELFF. The CDR3 bases are TGTGCCAGTAGTATGACTAGCGGGAGAGGGGAGCTGTTTTTT.